These 17 T cell receptor beta chains came from one sample sequenced in a study of shared clonotypes between healthy human individuals. Using immunoSEQ multiplex PCR, the repertoire was profiled, and TCRdb retains in-frame clones only, with some absent. The sample has about 2 million clones, roughly 95% seen once. The sequenced material came from naive CD4+ T cells sorted from blood. Subset denoted: CD45RA+ positively selected. The receptors shown here come from a man younger than 30 in good health.

V usage is TRBV6-1 and J usage is TRBJ2-7; tentative D call: TRBD1 (7 bases). Trimming removed 7 bases from V and 0 bases from J, with 16 bases in between. Per germline, CDR1 MNHNS and CDR2 SASEGT. The CDR3 sequence is 15 residues long. The CDR3 nucleotides are TGTGCCAGCATCGCGGGACAGATAAGCTCCTACGAGCAGTACTTC. Translated, it gives CASIAGQISSYEQYF.

This sequence joins TRBV5-1 and TRBJ2-1; 11 bases match TRBD2. With 6 bases clipped from V and 0 bases from J, the junction kept 2 bases outside the gene matches. Germline lookup yields CDR1 SGHRS and CDR2 YFSETQ. This CDR3 is 15 amino acids long. The CDR3 nucleotides read TGCGCCAGCACACTAGCGGGGGTCTCCTACAATGAGCAGTTCTTC. This codes for CASTLAGVSYNEQFF.

Turning to this clone: Other DNA sequences in the same sample also yield this CDR3. The rearrangement joins TRBV18 to TRBJ1-5; maybe TRBD1 (5 bases). Trimming removed 2 bases at V and 0 bases at J, with 8 bases between. Germline CDR1 and CDR2: KGHSH and LQKENI. This CDR3 has 15 amino acids. CDR3 residues: CASSPSGGSNQPQHF. CDR3 nucleotides: TGTGCCAGCTCACCATCGGGGGGTAGCAATCAGCCCCAGCATTTT.

As DNA, the CDR3 is TGTGCCAGCAGCCCGCCACCAGGGTGGGAGACCCAGTACTTC. Translation: CASSPPPGWETQYF. This chain links TRBV7-2 with TRBJ2-5; tentative D call: TRBD1 (5 bases). V lost 5 bases and J lost 5, with 15 bases in between. This CDR3 has 14 residues. Per the germline V gene, CDR1 is SGHTA and CDR2 is FQGNSA.

The gene calls are TRBV28 and TRBJ2-4; no firm D call. Between the trimmed V and J ends, which lost 10 bases and 0 bases, there was a span of 16 bases. Germline CDR1 and CDR2: MDHEN and SYDVKM. The CDR3 totals 15 residues. The CDR3 DNA is TGTGCCACCCAGGAAGAAAAATTAGCCAAAAACATTCAGTACTTC. Its protein is CATQEEKLAKNIQYF.

The chain combines TRBV7-9 with TRBJ2-3, with TRBD1 as a possible D gene (5 bases). Germline V gene data show CDR1 as SEHNR and CDR2 as FQNEAQ (reference sequence). The V and J ends lost 6 bases and 6 bases respectively, with 13 bases between them. The CDR3 length is 13 residues. The CDR3: CASRFRGSDTQYF. CDR3 nucleotides: TGTGCCAGCAGATTTAGGGGTAGTGATACGCAGTATTTT.

This chain connects TRBV7-3 to TRBJ2-3, with D perhaps TRBD2 (6 bases). V lost 8 bases and J 1 base, leaving 10 bases between the germline ends. Germline V gives CDR1 SGHTA, CDR2 FQGTGA. The CDR3 covers 13 residues. In nucleotides, the CDR3 is TGTGCCAGCTCGGCGGGGCGCACAGATACGCAGTATTTT. Translated: CASSAGRTDTQYF.

The CDR3 loop is CASSSNGDWAGELFF. As DNA, the CDR3 is TGTGCCAGCAGCTCCAACGGGGACTGGGCCGGGGAGCTGTTTTTT. This sequence joins TRBV7-2 and TRBJ2-2, with D perhaps matching TRBD2 (6 bases). Germline values: CDR1 SGHTA, CDR2 FQGNSA. Trimming took off 4 bases at V and 6 bases at J, with 15 bases between the two ends. The CDR3 covers 15 residues.

Of note for this clone: The identical CDR3 is also encoded by other nucleotide sequences in the sample. The genes are TRBV6-1 and TRBJ2-3; a possible D gene is TRBD2 (6 bases). Germline values: CDR1 MNHNS, CDR2 SASEGT. V lost 4 bases and J lost 0, with 8 bases in between. This CDR3 spans 14 amino acids. The CDR3 loop reads CASSVAGSTDTQYF. Here the CDR3 DNA reads TGTGCCAGCAGTGTGGCGGGGAGCACAGATACGCAGTATTTT.

In this sample, this clone turned up many times. The chain is built from TRBV4-1 and TRBJ1-5; no clear D gene. CDR1 and CDR2 from the germline V gene are MGHRA and YSYEKL. The CDR3 has 15 amino acids. Trimming took off 0 bases at V and 4 bases at J, with 10 bases between the two ends. The CDR3 DNA follows: TGCGCCAGCAGCCAAGACGGTAACGATAATCAGCCCCAGCATTTT. This sequence encodes CASSQDGNDNQPQHF.

V usage is TRBV18 and J usage is TRBJ2-3, with TRBD2 identical over 12 bases. Unmatched junction bases numbered 5, after V lost 3 bases and J lost 4 bases. CDR1 and CDR2 (germline): KGHSH, LQKENI. The CDR3 has 16 amino acids. CDR3 region: CASSPGLAGPSDTQYF. As DNA, the CDR3 is TGTGCCAGCTCACCCGGACTAGCGGGGCCCTCAGATACGCAGTATTTT.

The rearrangement joins TRBV6-5 to TRBJ1-1; 7 bases align to TRBD1. The CDR3 runs to 11 residues. V was clipped by 8 bases and J by 10 bases; unmatched bases: 7. Germline lookup yields CDR1 MNHEY and CDR2 SVGAGI. The DNA for the CDR3 is TGTGCCAGCGGCAGGGGGGATGTAGCTTTCTTT. It yields the protein CASGRGDVAFF.

The chain's CDR3 is CSVASRLALREGSGTQYF. DNA for the CDR3: TGCAGCGTTGCCAGCCGGTTAGCATTGCGGGAGGGATCAGGGACCCAGTACTTC. The J gene is TRBJ2-5, the V gene TRBV29-1; 9 bases agree with TRBD2. This CDR3 region has 18 residues. Germline CDR1 reads SQVTM; CDR2 reads ANQGSEA. V lost 4 bases, J lost 7 bases, and 22 bases stayed unmatched.

The chain has TRBV6-1 and TRBJ2-7; D gene ambiguous. Germline CDR1 is MNHNS and CDR2 is SASEGT. V shed 1 base and J shed 0 bases, with 13 bases lying between them. The CDR3 runs to 16 residues. CDR3 sequence reads: CASSEVVGYFSYEQYF. For the CDR3, the DNA is TGTGCCAGCAGTGAAGTGGTAGGCTATTTCTCCTACGAGCAGTACTTC.

The rearrangement links TRBV7-6 to TRBJ1-1, with D tentatively TRBD1 (5 bases). Germline loops: CDR1 SGHVS, CDR2 FNYEAQ. The CDR3 spans 14 residues. Trimming removed 2 bases at V and 1 base at J, with 8 bases between. The CDR3 coding sequence is TGTGCCAGCAGCTTATGGGGGGGGAACACTGAAGCTTTCTTT. This encodes CASSLWGGNTEAFF.

The chain combines TRBV6-6 with TRBJ1-2, with TRBD1 matching 8 bases. Germline CDR1 is MNHNY and CDR2 is SVGAGI (reference sequence). With 0 bases clipped from V and 0 bases from J, the junction kept 0 bases outside the gene matches. The CDR3 contains 15 residues. CDR3 amino acids: CASSYSTGANYGYTF. The CDR3 DNA reads as TGTGCCAGCAGTTACTCGACAGGGGCTAACTATGGCTACACCTTC.

The chain has TRBV6-1 and TRBJ2-3; TRBD2 matches at 10 bases. Germline V gives CDR1 MNHNS, CDR2 SASEGT. The J segment lost 4 bases and the V segment lost 2 bases, leaving 15 bases of the junction unmatched. The CDR3 has 19 amino acids. CDR3 nucleotide sequence: TGTGCCAGCAGTGAATTGGGAAGGCTAGCGGGGGTCAGGGCAGATACGCAGTATTTT. This codes for CASSELGRLAGVRADTQYF.